The sequence of this T cell receptor beta chain was determined in a study of vaccination and CD4 T cells after COVID-19. As regards this clonotype: Antigen unknown.

The CDR3 length is 16 residues. Unmatched junction bases numbered 8, after V lost 1 base and J lost 7 bases. The germline CDR1 and CDR2 sequences are LNHDA and SQIVND (reference sequence). The study sequenced cultured CD4+ T cell DNA using the Oncomine TCR Beta short-read assay. TCRdb redid the calling of the PCR reads with MiXCR, one entry per CDR3 protein. The sample carries 6,000 to 8,000 distinct CDR3 sequences, less than 70% recorded once. The treatment is: roughly 10-day PBMC culture with coronavirus spike peptide pools or control peptides (ViraFEST assay). After expanding antigen-specific T cells with peptide pools, ViraFEST sequenced their TCRs.

The sequence came from a human donor with COVID-19. The J gene is TRBJ1-2, the V gene TRBV19, with 11 bases matching TRBD1. The source was cultured CD4+ T cells from blood, collected after SARS-CoV-2 vaccination. The CDR3 protein is CASSIGLDRGLSGYTF. The CDR3, as DNA: TGTGCCAGTAGTATAGGGTTGGACAGGGGGCTCTCTGGCTACACCTTC.